What follows is one T cell receptor beta chain and its context. Researchers amplified the TCR beta CDR3 regions from RNA transcripts. The HTBI primer set served for first-round RT-PCR of the TCR CDR3. TCRdb reprocessed the multiplex PCR reads with MiXCR, giving one entry per CDR3 protein. This repertoire shows around 300,000 distinct CDR3 sequences, 12% to 15% found once; its top ten account for about 37%. Germline trimming cut 4 bases from V and 5 bases from J; bases unmatched to any gene: 8. The germline V gene has CDR1 SGHNT and CDR2 YENEEA. This CDR3 is built from 14 residues. The data were obtained in a study of T cells in Graves' hyperthyroidism and ophthalmopathy.

This sequence joins TRBV11-3 and TRBJ2-7; 7 bases line up with TRBD1. The specimen sequenced was blood. The sequence came from a woman aged 40 to 50 with Graves' ophthalmopathy. CDR3 sequence: CASSSGQPSHEQYF. As DNA, the CDR3 is TGTGCCAGCAGCTCGGGACAGCCAAGCCACGAGCAGTACTTC.